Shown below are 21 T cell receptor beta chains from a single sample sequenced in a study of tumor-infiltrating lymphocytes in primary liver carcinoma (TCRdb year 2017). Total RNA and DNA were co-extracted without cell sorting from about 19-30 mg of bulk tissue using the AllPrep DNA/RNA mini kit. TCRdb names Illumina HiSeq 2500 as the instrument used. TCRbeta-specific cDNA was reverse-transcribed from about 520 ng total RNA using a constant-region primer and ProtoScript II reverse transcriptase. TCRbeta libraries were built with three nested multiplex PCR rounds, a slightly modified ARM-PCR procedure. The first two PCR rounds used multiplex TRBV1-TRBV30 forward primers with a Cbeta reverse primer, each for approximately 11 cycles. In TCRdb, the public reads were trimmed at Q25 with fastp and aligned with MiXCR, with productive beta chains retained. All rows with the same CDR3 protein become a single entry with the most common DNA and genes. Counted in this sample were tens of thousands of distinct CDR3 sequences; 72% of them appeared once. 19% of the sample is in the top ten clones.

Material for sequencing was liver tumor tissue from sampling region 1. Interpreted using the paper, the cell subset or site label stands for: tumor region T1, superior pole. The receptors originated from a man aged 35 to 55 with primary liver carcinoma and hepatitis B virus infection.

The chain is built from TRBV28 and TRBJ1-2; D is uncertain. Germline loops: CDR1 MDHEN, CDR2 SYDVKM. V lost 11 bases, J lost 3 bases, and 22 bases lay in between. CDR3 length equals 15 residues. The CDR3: CASYSRRFLDYGYTF. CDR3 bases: TGTGCCTCCTACTCGAGGAGGTTCCTCGACTATGGCTACACCTTC.

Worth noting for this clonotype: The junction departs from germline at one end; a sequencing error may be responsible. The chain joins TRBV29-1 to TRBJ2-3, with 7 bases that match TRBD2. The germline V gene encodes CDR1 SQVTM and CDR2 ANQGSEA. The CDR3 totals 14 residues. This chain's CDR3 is CNVSGGPVGDTQYF. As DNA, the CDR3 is TGCAACGTTTCGGGAGGACCGGTGGGGGATACGCAGTATTTT.

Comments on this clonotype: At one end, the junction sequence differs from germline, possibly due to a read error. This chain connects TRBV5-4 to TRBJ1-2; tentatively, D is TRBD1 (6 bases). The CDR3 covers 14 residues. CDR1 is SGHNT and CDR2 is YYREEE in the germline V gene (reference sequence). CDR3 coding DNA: TGTGCCAGCATCTTGCGGGGGGGCCTTGATGGCTACACCTTC. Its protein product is CASILRGGLDGYTF.

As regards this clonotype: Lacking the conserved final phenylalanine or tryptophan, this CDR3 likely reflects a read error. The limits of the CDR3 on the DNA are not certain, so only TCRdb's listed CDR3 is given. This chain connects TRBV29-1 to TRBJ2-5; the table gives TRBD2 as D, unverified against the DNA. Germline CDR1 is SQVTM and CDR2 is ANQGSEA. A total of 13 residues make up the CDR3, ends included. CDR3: CSVDGRAAETQYL.

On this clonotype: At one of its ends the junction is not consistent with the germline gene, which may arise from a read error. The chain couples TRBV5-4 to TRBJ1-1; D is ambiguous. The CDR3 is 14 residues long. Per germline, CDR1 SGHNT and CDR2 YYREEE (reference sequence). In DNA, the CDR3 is TGTGCCAGCAGCTGGGAGAGATTGAATACTGAAGCTATCTTT. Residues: CASSWERLNTEAIF.

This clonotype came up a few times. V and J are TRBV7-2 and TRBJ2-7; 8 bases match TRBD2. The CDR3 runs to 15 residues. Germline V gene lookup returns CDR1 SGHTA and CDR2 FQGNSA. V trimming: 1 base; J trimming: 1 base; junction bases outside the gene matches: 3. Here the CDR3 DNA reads TGTGCCAGCAGCTTAGAACTAGCGGCTTCCTACGAGCAGTACTTC. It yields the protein CASSLELAASYEQYF. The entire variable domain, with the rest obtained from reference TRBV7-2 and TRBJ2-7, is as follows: GAGVSQSPSNKVTEKGKDVELRCDPISGHTALYWYRQSLGQGLEFLIYFQGNSAPDKSGLPSDRFSAERTGGSVSTLTIQRTQQEDSAVYLCASSLELAASYEQYFGPGTRLTVT.

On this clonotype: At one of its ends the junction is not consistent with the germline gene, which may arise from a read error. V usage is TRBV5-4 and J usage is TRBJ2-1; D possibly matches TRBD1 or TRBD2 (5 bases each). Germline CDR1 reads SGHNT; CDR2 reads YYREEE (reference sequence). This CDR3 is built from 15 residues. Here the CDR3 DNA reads TGTGCCAGCAGGCGCTACCGGGACGCCGGGCGTGAGCACTTCTTC. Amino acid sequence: CASRRYRDAGREHFF.

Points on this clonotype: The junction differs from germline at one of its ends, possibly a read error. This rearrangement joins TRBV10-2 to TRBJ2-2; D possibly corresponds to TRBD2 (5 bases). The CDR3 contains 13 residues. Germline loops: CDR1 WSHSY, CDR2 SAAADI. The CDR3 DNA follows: TGCGCCAGCAGTGAGTCCGCGCCCGGGGAGCTAGTTTTT. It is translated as CASSESAPGELVF.

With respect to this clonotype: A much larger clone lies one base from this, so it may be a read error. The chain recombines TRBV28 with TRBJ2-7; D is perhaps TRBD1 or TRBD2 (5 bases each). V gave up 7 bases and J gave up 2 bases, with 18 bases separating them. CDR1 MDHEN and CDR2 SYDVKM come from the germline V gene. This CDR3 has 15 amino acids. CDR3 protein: CASTRADWGTYEQYF. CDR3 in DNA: TGTGCCAGCACCCGGGCGGACTGGGGCACCTACGAGCAGTACTTC.

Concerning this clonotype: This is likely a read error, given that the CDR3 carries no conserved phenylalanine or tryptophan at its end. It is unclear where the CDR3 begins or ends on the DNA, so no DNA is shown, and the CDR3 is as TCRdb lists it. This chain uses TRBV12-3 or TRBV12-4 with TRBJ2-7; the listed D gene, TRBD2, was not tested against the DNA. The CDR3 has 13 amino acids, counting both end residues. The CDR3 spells CASTRREYYERCY.

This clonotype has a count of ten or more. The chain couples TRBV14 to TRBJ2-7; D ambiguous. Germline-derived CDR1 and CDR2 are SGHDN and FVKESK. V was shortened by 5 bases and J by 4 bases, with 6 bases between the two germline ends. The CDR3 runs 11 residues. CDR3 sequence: CASSSRYEQYF. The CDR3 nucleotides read TGTGCCAGCAGCTCCAGATACGAGCAGTACTTC. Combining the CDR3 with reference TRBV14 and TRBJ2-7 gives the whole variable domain EAGVTQFPSHSVIEKGQTVTLRCDPISGHDNLYWYRRVMGKEIKFLLHFVKESKQDESGMPNNRFLAERTGGTYSTLKVQPAELEDSGVYFCASSSRYEQYFGPGTRLTVT.

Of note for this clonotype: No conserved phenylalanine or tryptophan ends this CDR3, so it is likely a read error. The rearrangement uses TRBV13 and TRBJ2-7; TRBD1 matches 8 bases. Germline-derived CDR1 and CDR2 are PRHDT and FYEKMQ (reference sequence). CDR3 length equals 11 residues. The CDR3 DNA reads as TGTGCCAGCATCTTAGGACAGGGTCAGTACTAC. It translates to CASILGQGQYY.

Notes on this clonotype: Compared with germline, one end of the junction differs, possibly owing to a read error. The CDR3 loop is CANSLVGVNTEAFF. In DNA form, the CDR3 reads TGCGCCAACAGCCTAGTAGGCGTAAACACTGAAGCTTTCTTT. V usage is TRBV4-1 and J usage is TRBJ1-1; unclear D gene. Germline V gene lookup returns CDR1 MGHRA and CDR2 YSYEKL. The CDR3 spans 14 residues.

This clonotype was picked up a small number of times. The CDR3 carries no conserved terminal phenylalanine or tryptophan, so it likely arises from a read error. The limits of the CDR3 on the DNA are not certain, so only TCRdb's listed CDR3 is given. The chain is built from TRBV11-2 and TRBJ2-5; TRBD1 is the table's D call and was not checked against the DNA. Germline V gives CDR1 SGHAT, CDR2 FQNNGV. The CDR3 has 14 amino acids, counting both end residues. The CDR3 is CASSLEGGRETQYV.

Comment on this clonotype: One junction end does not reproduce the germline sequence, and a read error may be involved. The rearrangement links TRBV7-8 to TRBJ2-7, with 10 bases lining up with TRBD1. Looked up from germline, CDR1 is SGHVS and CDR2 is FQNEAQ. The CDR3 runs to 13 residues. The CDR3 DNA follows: TGTGTCAGCAGCAGGGACAGGGGTGTCAAGCAGTACTTC. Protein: CVSSRDRGVKQYF.

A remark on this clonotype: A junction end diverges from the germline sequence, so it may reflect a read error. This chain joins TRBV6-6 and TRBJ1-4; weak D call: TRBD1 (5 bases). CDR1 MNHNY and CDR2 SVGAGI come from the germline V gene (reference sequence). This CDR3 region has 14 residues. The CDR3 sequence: CASSKGQDNDKLFF. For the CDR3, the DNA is TGTGCCAGCAGTAAGGGGCAGGACAATGACAAACTGTTTTTT.

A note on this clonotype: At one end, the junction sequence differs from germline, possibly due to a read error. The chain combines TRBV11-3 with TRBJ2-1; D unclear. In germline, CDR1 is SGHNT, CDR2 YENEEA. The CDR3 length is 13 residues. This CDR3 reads CASSFASYNEHFF. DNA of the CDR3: TGTGCAAGCAGCTTTGCCAGCTACAATGAGCACTTCTTC.

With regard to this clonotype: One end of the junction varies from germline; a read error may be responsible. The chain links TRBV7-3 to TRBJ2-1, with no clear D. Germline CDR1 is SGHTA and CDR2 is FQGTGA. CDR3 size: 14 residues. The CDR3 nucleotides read TGTGCCAGCGGCTTAACGCCGATGTCGGGTGAGCAGTTCTTC. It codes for CASGLTPMSGEQFF.

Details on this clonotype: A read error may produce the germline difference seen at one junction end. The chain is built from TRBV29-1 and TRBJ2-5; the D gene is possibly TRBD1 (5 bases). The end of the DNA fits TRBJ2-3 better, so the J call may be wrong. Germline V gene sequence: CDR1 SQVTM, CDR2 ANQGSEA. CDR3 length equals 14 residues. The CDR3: CGVEDRQGAETQYF. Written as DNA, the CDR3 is TGCGGCGTTGAAGATCGGCAAGGGGCGGAGACCCAGTATTTT.

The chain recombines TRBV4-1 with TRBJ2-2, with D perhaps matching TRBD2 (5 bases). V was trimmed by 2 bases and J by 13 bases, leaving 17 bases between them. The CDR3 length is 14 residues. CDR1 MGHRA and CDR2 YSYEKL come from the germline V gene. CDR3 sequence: CASSQNSNTEGLFF. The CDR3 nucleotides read TGCGCCAGCAGCCAAAACTCGAACACCGAGGGGCTGTTTTTT.

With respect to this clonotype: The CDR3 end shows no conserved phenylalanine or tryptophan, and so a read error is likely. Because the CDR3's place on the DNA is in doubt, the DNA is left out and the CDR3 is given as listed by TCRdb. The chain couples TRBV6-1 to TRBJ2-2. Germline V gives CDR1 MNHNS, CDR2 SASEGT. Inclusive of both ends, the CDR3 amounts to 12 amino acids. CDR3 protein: CASRPDTGEMFL.